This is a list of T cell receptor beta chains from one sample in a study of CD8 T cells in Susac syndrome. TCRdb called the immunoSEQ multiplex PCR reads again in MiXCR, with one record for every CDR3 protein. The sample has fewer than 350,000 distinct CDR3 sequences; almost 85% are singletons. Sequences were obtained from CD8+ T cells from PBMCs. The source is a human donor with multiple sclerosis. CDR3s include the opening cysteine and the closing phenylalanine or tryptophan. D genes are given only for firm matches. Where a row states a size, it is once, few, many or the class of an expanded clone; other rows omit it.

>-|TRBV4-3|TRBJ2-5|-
CASSQDGYGRETQYF
TGCGCCAGCAGCCAAGATGGGTATGGGAGAGAGACCCAGTACTTC
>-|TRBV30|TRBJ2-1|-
CAWSPGLGGNEQFF
TGTGCCTGGAGCCCGGGACTGGGGGGCAATGAGCAGTTCTTC
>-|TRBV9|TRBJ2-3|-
CASSERGQSTDTQYF
TGTGCCAGCAGCGAGAGAGGACAGAGCACAGATACGCAGTATTTT
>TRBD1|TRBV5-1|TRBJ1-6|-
CASSLGDRELNSPLHF
TGCGCCAGCAGCTTGGGGGACAGGGAGCTTAATTCACCCCTCCACTTT
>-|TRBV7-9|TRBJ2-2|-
CASGSGVIPGELFF
TGTGCCAGCGGGTCCGGGGTGATTCCCGGGGAGCTGTTTTTT
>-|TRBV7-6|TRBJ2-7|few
CASSPHANYEQYF
TGTGCCAGCAGCCCCCATGCCAACTACGAGCAGTACTTC
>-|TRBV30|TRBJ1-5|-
CAWSVMGNQPQHF
TGTGCCTGGAGTGTGATGGGCAATCAGCCCCAGCATTTT
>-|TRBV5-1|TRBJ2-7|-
CASSLVGPTYEQYF
TGCGCCAGCAGCTTGGTCGGACCAACCTACGAGCAGTACTTC
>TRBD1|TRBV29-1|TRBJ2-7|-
CSVERDSSYEQYF
TGCAGCGTTGAACGGGACAGCTCCTACGAGCAGTACTTC
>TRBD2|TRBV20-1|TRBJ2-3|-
CSAGTSGYRTDTQYF
TGCAGTGCTGGGACTAGCGGTTACCGCACAGATACGCAGTATTTT
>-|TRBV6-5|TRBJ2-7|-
CASSYSVVVSYEQYF
TGTGCCAGCAGTTACTCGGTCGTGGTGTCCTACGAGCAGTACTTC
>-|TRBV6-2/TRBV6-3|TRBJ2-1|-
CASSYYPAREYNEQFF
TGTGCCAGCAGTTACTATCCAGCGAGAGAGTACAATGAGCAGTTCTTC
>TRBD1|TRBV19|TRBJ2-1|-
CASSWAGGYNEQFF
TGTGCCAGTAGTTGGGCAGGGGGATACAATGAGCAGTTCTTC
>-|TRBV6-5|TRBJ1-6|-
CASSDPGTANSPLHF
TGTGCCAGCAGTGACCCCGGGACCGCCAATTCACCCCTCCACTTT
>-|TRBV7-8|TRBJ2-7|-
CASSLALVPEQYF
TGTGCCAGCAGCTTAGCGCTGGTTCCCGAGCAGTACTTC